Below, 14 T cell receptor beta chains from the same sample are listed, as sequenced in a study of T cell changes during pregnancy in multiple sclerosis. TCRdb keeps only in-frame clones here, not all; method: immunoSEQ multiplex PCR. The table records 25,000 to 30,000 clones, approximately 90% of them present only once. The specimen was CD8+ T cells from peripheral blood mononuclear cells, collected after pregnancy. The receptors come from a female donor with multiple sclerosis, enrolled in a pregnancy study.

The chain recombines TRBV19 with TRBJ2-1, with 11 bases identical to TRBD2. CDR1 is LNHDA, CDR2 SQIVND, per germline (reference sequence). Unmatched junction bases numbered 4, after V lost 8 bases and J lost 4 bases. The CDR3 totals 14 residues. The CDR3 is CASRGTSGYNEQFF. CDR3 bases: TGTGCCAGTCGGGGGACTAGCGGATACAATGAGCAGTTCTTC.

The genes are TRBV27 and TRBJ2-7, with 9 bases identical to TRBD1. V shed 4 bases, J shed 6 bases, and the junction held 4 bases outside the gene matches. Germline loops: CDR1 MNHEY, CDR2 SMNVEV (reference sequence). CDR3 length: 13 amino acids. As DNA, the CDR3 is TGTGCCAGCAGTTGGGGACAGGGTGGCGAGCAGTACTTC. Its protein is CASSWGQGGEQYF.

J is TRBJ2-2 and V is TRBV5-4, with 11 bases aligning to TRBD2. The junction had 2 bases not matched to a gene; V was cut back by 4 bases and J by 3 bases. The CDR3 length is 15 residues. Per the germline V gene, CDR1 is SGHNT and CDR2 is YYREEE (reference sequence). The CDR3 coding sequence is TGTGCCAGCAGCCCACTAGCGGGAGACACCGGGGAGCTGTTTTTT. It yields the protein CASSPLAGDTGELFF.

The chain employs TRBV29-1 and TRBJ2-1; D is undetermined. The CDR3 has 10 amino acids. Germline lookup yields CDR1 SQVTM and CDR2 ANQGSEA. V was clipped by 8 bases and J by 9 bases, with 11 bases between them. The CDR3 loop is CSSWLGEQFF. The CDR3 coding sequence is TGCAGCTCGTGGCTTGGTGAGCAGTTCTTC.

The sample holds one count of this clone. This rearrangement joins TRBV27 to TRBJ2-2, with TRBD2 matching over 8 bases. Germline-derived CDR1 and CDR2 are MNHEY and SMNVEV (reference sequence). The V gene end was trimmed by 5 bases and the J gene end by 4 bases; junction bases not matched to a gene: 9. The CDR3 is 16 amino acids. CDR3 region: CASSAQLAVTTGELFF. The CDR3 coding sequence is TGTGCCAGCAGTGCCCAACTAGCGGTTACCACCGGGGAGCTGTTTTTT.

V usage is TRBV11-3 and J usage is TRBJ1-1; a weak D match, TRBD1 (5 bases). The germline V gene has CDR1 SGHNT and CDR2 YENEEA. The CDR3 has 16 residues. Deletions cut 5 bases from V and 1 base from J, with 17 bases between. The CDR3 nucleotides read TGTGCCAGCAGCCCCTGGGGGGGAGGGGAGAACACTGAAGCTTTCTTT. This encodes CASSPWGGGENTEAFF.

The gene calls are TRBV29-1 and TRBJ1-1; no definite D call. Germline CDR1 is SQVTM and CDR2 is ANQGSEA. V was clipped by 6 bases and J by 5 bases, with 16 bases between them. The CDR3 covers 13 residues. The CDR3 loop reads CSVETKKWTEAFF. The CDR3 DNA follows: TGCAGCGTCGAAACAAAGAAATGGACTGAAGCTTTCTTT.

CDR3 in amino acids: CASSEGTGYYEQYF. The DNA of the CDR3 is TGTGCCAGCAGTGAAGGGACAGGGTACTACGAGCAGTACTTC. This chain connects TRBV2 to TRBJ2-7, with TRBD1 identical over 8 bases. With 1 base clipped from V and 3 bases from J, the junction kept 2 bases outside the gene matches. This CDR3 region has 14 residues. In germline, CDR1 is SNHLY, CDR2 FYNNEI.

The rearrangement joins TRBV14 to TRBJ1-2; D is ambiguous. This CDR3 has 14 amino acids. The V gene lost 4 bases and the J gene lost 0 bases, with 9 bases spanning the gap. Germline lookup yields CDR1 SGHDN and CDR2 FVKESK. The CDR3 loop reads CASSRPPANYGYTF. The CDR3 bases are TGTGCCAGCAGCCGGCCTCCAGCTAACTATGGCTACACCTTC.

The chain is built from TRBV18 and TRBJ2-7, with D possibly being TRBD2 (5 bases). The CDR3 length is 15 residues. The germline V gene has CDR1 KGHSH and CDR2 LQKENI. Trimming stripped 2 bases from V and 3 bases from J, with 14 bases between. The CDR3: CASSPTREGLYEQYF. The CDR3 DNA reads TGTGCCAGCTCACCAACACGGGAAGGACTCTACGAGCAGTACTTC.

The CDR3 bases are TGTGCCAGCAGCAAGGGTAGCGGATACTACAATGAGCAGTTCTTC. This gives the protein CASSKGSGYYNEQFF. The chain has TRBV21-1 and TRBJ2-1; TRBD2 is the table's D call and was not checked against the DNA. TRBV21-1 is flagged as a pseudogene. The CDR3 consists of 15 residues.

The chain combines TRBV13 with TRBJ2-3, with 7 nucleotides matching TRBD2. V shed 1 base and J 3 bases; nucleotides not matched to a gene: 1. Germline V gives CDR1 PRHDT, CDR2 FYEKMQ (reference sequence). The CDR3 consists of 14 residues. CDR3 region: CASSLVGGTDTQYF. DNA of the CDR3: TGTGCCAGCAGCTTAGTGGGAGGGACAGATACGCAGTATTTT.

This clone has more than one count but fewer than ten. The chain employs TRBV6-5 and TRBJ2-7; tentatively, D is TRBD1 (5 bases). CDR1 and CDR2 from the germline V gene are MNHEY and SVGAGI. V was clipped by 0 bases and J by 4 bases, with 7 bases between them. The length of the CDR3 is 13 residues. The chain's CDR3 is CASSYSQGYEQYF. In nucleotides, the CDR3 is TGTGCCAGCAGTTACTCGCAGGGTTACGAGCAGTACTTC.

The chain employs TRBV6-5 and TRBJ2-1, with TRBD2 matching over 9 bases. J was trimmed by 9 bases and V by 2 bases; bases with no gene match: 8. Germline-derived CDR1 and CDR2 are MNHEY and SVGAGI. There are 15 residues in the CDR3. The CDR3: CASSYEVAGDGEQFF. The CDR3 DNA is TGTGCCAGCAGTTACGAGGTAGCGGGAGATGGTGAGCAGTTCTTC.